This T cell receptor (beta chain) emerged from a study of beta chain features in type 1 diabetes. Every bit of the isolated RNA underwent reverse transcription, so sequencing read expressed TCRB transcripts. The protocol was immunoSEQ multiplex PCR, while the TCRdb copy is restricted to in-frame clones and leaves out a portion. The sample carries about 150,000 clones, approximately 8% recorded once. This clone appeared a few times. The antigen is undetermined. General study results and limits: The study found moderately but significantly shorter TCRB CDR3s in all four CD4+ subsets of Type 1 diabetes patients.

The V segment lost 4 bases and the J segment 4 bases; nucleotides outside the gene matches: 4. Germline values: CDR1 SGHTS, CDR2 YDEGEE. CDR3 length: 13 amino acids. The chain joins TRBV5-8 to TRBJ2-5; 7 bases are shared with TRBD1. The specimen sequenced was central memory CD4+ T cells from blood. This TCR derives from a woman in her 40s with type 1 diabetes. DNA of the CDR3: TGTGCCAGCAGCCCGACAGGGTTAGAGACCCAGTACTTC. Encoded protein: CASSPTGLETQYF.